Sequencing of this TCR beta chain was carried out in a study of T cells after yellow fever vaccination. Study context: Tscm, CM, EM and EMRA memory subsets were sorted by CD3, CD45RA, CCR7 and CD95.

V lost 6 bases, J lost 1 base, and 9 bases lay in between. Germline-derived CDR1 and CDR2 are MNHNY and SVGAGI (reference sequence). The CDR3 length is 13 residues. In its sample, this clonotype was seen many times. Conversion of TCR transcripts into cDNA relied on 5'RACE template switching, which added a universal primer site and UMIs. TCRdb reanalysed the 5' RACE reads using MiXCR and keeps one entry per CDR3 protein. The data hold approximately 5,000 distinct CDR3 sequences, with 7.8% observed a single time. Points from the study as a whole: The booster saw the reappearance of most primary-vaccination clones (about 95% CD4, around 88% CD8).

Sample: PBMCs, either bulk or a sorted T-cell subset (CD4+, CD8+, memory, or dextramer-sorted; not recorded which), taken roughly 45 days after the first yellow fever vaccination. V gene TRBV6-6 combines with J gene TRBJ2-5; D is undetermined. The TCR sequence derives from a man aged 18 to 29 who received the YFV17D yellow fever vaccine. The CDR3 is CASSRKIQETQYF. Here the CDR3 DNA reads TGTGCCAGCAGCCGGAAGATCCAAGAGACCCAGTACTTC.